A single sample is the source of the 21 T cell receptor beta chains below, sequenced in a study of T cells expressing NK-cell markers. TCRdb re-called the 5' RACE reads and shows each CDR3 protein once, DNA omitted. Its table lists about 460,000 distinct CDR3 sequences. Sequencing was done on a sample of blood T cells: a sorted CD56 or NKG2C T cell subset, CD4+ or CD8+ T cells, or bulk PBMC T cells (not recorded which). Receptors were obtained from a woman aged 50 to 65 in good health.

The J gene is TRBJ2-1, the V gene TRBV29-1; TCRdb's D call, TRBD2, is unchecked because there is no DNA. CDR1 SQVTM and CDR2 ANQGSEA come from the germline V gene. This CDR3 region has 18 residues. CDR3 protein: CSGRTSGRAGRIYNEQFF.

This CDR3 reads CSAREGGVKSDTQYF. The chain combines TRBV20-1 with TRBJ2-3; the D gene TCRdb calls, TRBD1, cannot be checked with no DNA. This CDR3 is built from 15 residues. Germline CDR1 reads DFQATT; CDR2 reads SNEGSKA (reference sequence).

This rearrangement joins TRBV13 to TRBJ1-1; TCRdb reports TRBD1, a call that lacks DNA to check it against. CDR1 is PRHDT and CDR2 is FYEKMQ in the germline V gene (reference sequence). The CDR3 covers 15 residues. The CDR3 sequence is CASSRGLRGRDEAFF.

V gene TRBV10-2 combines with J gene TRBJ1-2; TCRdb designates TRBD1, a call that cannot be tested without DNA. Germline V CDR1 and CDR2: WSHSY, SAAADI. The CDR3 covers 11 residues. CDR3 protein: CASKGVYGYTF.

This rearrangement joins TRBV3-1 to TRBJ2-1; TCRdb reports TRBD2, a call that lacks DNA to check it against. Germline V gene sequence: CDR1 LGHDT, CDR2 YNNKEL (reference sequence). The CDR3 is made up of 17 amino acids. The CDR3 is CASSQDRGLAGNNEQFF.

The CDR3 sequence is CAISEYDSNTGELFF. The J gene is TRBJ2-2, the V gene TRBV10-3; TCRdb picks TRBD1, but there is no DNA to check that call. CDR3 length: 15 amino acids. Looked up from germline, CDR1 is ENHRY and CDR2 is SYGVKD.

This chain connects TRBV10-3 to TRBJ2-3; the TCRdb D gene call, TRBD1, has no DNA to confirm it. Germline-derived CDR1 and CDR2 are ENHRY and SYGVKD. This CDR3 has 13 amino acids. The CDR3 protein is CAITTDPRGTQYF.

The V and J genes are TRBV12-3 or TRBV12-4 and TRBJ2-2; absent DNA, TCRdb's TRBD1 call cannot be checked. The CDR3 has 14 amino acids. Here the CDR3 reads CASSSAFPSGELFF.

This chain links TRBV6-5 with TRBJ2-5; lacking DNA, the TRBD1 call made by TCRdb goes unchecked. CDR1 and CDR2 from the germline V gene are MNHEY and SVGAGI. The CDR3 is 14 amino acids. The CDR3 reads CASSKGRGKETQYF.

V and J are TRBV6-2 or TRBV6-3 and TRBJ2-2. This CDR3 contains 13 residues. The germline CDR1 and CDR2 sequences are MNHEY and SVGEGT. CDR3 sequence: CASSYQLSGELFF.

The chain combines TRBV4-1 with TRBJ2-5; without DNA, the TCRdb call of TRBD1 cannot be checked. Per the germline V gene, CDR1 is MGHRA and CDR2 is YSYEKL. This CDR3 contains 14 residues. The chain's CDR3 is CASSQLPVLETQYF.

The rearrangement links TRBV29-1 to TRBJ2-1; with no DNA, the TCRdb D assignment of TRBD1 cannot be verified. Germline CDR1 reads SQVTM; CDR2 reads ANQGSEA. The CDR3 covers 14 residues. CDR3 in amino acids: CSAAGAGVYNEQFF.

J is TRBJ2-2 and V is TRBV11-2; the TCRdb call, TRBD1, lacks DNA for checking. There are 16 residues in the CDR3. Germline V lookup: CDR1 SGHAT, CDR2 FQNNGV. The chain's CDR3 is CASSFSPTGLAGELFF.

The rearrangement uses TRBV11-3 and TRBJ2-1. The CDR3 spans 15 residues. Germline CDR1 is SGHNT and CDR2 is YENEEA. This chain's CDR3 is CASTSLWLEGNEQFF.

This rearrangement joins TRBV12-3 or TRBV12-4 to TRBJ2-1; the D call from TCRdb, TRBD2, cannot be confirmed without DNA. The CDR3 has 14 residues. CDR3 residues: CASSLAPSSNEQFF.

The chain couples TRBV20-1 to TRBJ2-7; TCRdb designates TRBD2, a call that cannot be tested without DNA. Germline V gives CDR1 DFQATT, CDR2 SNEGSKA (reference sequence). CDR3 length equals 16 residues. The chain's CDR3 is CSAIGLAGGNSYEQYF.

The chain carries TRBV20-1 and TRBJ2-5; TCRdb's assignment of TRBD2 cannot be checked, as there is no DNA. This CDR3 is 14 amino acids long. CDR1 and CDR2 from the germline V gene are DFQATT and SNEGSKA (reference sequence). CDR3 loop: CSAAAPSGQETQYF.

CDR3 region: CASSLSGRSYTEAFF. The genes are TRBV28 and TRBJ1-1; TCRdb lists TRBD1, though no DNA is available to test this call. This CDR3 contains 15 residues. Germline CDR1 reads MDHEN; CDR2 reads SYDVKM.

V gene TRBV5-1 combines with J gene TRBJ1-1; there is no DNA to check the TCRdb D call of TRBD1. Germline CDR1 and CDR2: SGHRS and YFSETQ. This CDR3 is built from 14 residues. CDR3 residues: CASSPGQSNTEAFF.

The chain employs TRBV7-2 and TRBJ2-1; TCRdb's D call of TRBD2 is untestable without DNA. The CDR3 contains 15 residues. The germline V gene has CDR1 SGHTA and CDR2 FQGNSA. The CDR3 loop is CASSLWAGVGNEQFF. Full variable domain (missing parts from reference TRBV7-2 and TRBJ2-1): GAGVSQSPSNKVTEKGKDVELRCDPISGHTALYWYRQSLGQGLEFLIYFQGNSAPDKSGLPSDRFSAERTGGSVSTLTIQRTQQEDSAVYLCASSLWAGVGNEQFFGPGTRLTVL.

The chain uses TRBV7-8 and TRBJ1-5; with no DNA, the TCRdb D assignment of TRBD1 cannot be verified. Germline CDR1 SGHVS, CDR2 FQNEAQ. The CDR3 is made up of 16 amino acids. The CDR3 here is CASSLSGGDGNQPQHF. Filled out from reference TRBV7-8 and TRBJ1-5, the complete variable domain reads GAGVSQSPRYKVAKRGQDVALRCDPISGHVSLFWYQQALGQGPEFLTYFQNEAQLDKSGLPSDRFFAERPEGSVSTLKIQRTQQEDSAVYLCASSLSGGDGNQPQHFGDGTRLSIL.